The source of this T cell receptor beta chain is a study of T-cell memory formation after mild COVID-19. Study-wide results and limits: Pre-infection memory carried some responding clones, suggesting that cross-reactive memory joined. Shrinking CD4+ clones were chiefly CM and EM; CD8+ ones were chiefly EMRA.

V lost 0 bases to trimming and J lost 0 bases, with 15 bases between them. The CDR3 has 18 residues. Germline lookup yields CDR1 KGHSH and CDR2 LQKENI. In regard to this clonotype: The target antigen is unknown.

TCRdb independently ran MiXCR on the 5' RACE reads; one entry per CDR3 protein. The repertoire holds about 27,000 distinct CDR3 sequences, 16% seen once, with approximately 1.4% in the top ten. The sequencing input was PBMCs or a T cell subset sorted from them (not recorded which). The rearrangement uses TRBV18 and TRBJ1-3, with a weak D call TRBD1 (5 bases). This TCR came from an adult who had mild COVID-19 (a few samples of this study predate the infection). Cell type and time point are not known. The CDR3 bases are TGTGCCAGCTCACCACCGGGGCAGGGCGGCGGCTCTGGAAACACCATATATTTT. Translation gives CASSPPGQGGGSGNTIYF.